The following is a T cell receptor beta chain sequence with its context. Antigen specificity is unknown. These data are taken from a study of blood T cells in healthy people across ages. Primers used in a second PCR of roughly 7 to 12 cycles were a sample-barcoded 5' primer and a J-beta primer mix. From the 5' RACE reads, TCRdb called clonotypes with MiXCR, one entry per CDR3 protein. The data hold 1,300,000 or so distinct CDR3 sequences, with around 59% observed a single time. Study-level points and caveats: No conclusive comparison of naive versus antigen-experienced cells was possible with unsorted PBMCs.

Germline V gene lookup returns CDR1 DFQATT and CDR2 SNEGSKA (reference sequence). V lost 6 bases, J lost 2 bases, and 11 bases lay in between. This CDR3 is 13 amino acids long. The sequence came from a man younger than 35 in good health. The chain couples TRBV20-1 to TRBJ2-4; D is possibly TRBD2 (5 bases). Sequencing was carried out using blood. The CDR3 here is CSAVASSKNIQYF. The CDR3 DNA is TGCAGTGCAGTAGCGAGCTCCAAAAACATTCAGTACTTC.